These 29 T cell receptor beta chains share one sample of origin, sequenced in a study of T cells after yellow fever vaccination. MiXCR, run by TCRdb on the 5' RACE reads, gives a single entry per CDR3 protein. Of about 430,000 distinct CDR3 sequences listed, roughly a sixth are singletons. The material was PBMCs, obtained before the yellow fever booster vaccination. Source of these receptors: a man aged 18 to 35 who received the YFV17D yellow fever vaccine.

The CDR3 spells CASSLGQGESTGELFF. The CDR3 coding sequence is TGCGCCAGCAGCCTAGGACAGGGGGAGAGCACCGGGGAGCTGTTTTTT. V usage is TRBV5-1 and J usage is TRBJ2-2, with 10 positions matching TRBD1. CDR1 and CDR2 (germline): SGHRS, YFSETQ. The CDR3 totals 16 residues. Trimming at V came to 4 bases and at J to 4 bases, leaving 7 bases not matched to a gene.

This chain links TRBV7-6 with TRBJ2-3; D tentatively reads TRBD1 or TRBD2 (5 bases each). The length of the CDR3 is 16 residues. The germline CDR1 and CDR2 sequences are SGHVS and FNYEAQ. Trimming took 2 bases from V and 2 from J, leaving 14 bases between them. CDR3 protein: CASSLRGAGNTDTQYF. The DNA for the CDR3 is TGTGCCAGCAGCTTAAGAGGGGCGGGCAACACAGATACGCAGTATTTT.

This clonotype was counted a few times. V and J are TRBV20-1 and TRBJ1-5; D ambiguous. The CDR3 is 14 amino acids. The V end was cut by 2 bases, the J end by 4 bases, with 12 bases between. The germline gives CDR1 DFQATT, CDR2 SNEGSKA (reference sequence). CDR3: CSARPRASNQPQHF. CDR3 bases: TGCAGTGCTAGACCCCGGGCCTCGAATCAGCCCCAGCATTTT.

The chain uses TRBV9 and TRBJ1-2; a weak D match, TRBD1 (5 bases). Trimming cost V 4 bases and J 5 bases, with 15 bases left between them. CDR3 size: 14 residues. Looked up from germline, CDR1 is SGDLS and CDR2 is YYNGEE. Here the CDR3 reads CASSLMIGGYGYTF. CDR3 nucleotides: TGTGCCAGCAGCCTCATGATTGGGGGTTATGGCTACACCTTC.

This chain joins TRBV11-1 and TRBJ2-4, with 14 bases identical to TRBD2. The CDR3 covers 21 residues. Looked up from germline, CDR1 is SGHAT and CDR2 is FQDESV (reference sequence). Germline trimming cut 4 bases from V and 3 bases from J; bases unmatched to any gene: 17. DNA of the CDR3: TGTGCCAGCAGCTCGGGACTAGCGGGGGTTTGGACCCCCCCAGACAAAAACATTCAGTACTTC. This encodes CASSSGLAGVWTPPDKNIQYF.

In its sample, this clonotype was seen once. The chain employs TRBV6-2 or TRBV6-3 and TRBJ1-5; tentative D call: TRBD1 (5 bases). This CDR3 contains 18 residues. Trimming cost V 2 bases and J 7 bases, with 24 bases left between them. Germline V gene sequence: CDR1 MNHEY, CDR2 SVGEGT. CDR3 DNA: TGTGCCAGCAGTTACCAAACACGGGCAGGTGACCGGGGGCAGCCCCAGCATTTT. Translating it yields CASSYQTRAGDRGQPQHF.

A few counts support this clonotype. This CDR3 is CSVLTGPLNTGELFF. The CDR3 bases are TGCAGCGTTCTAACAGGACCCTTGAACACCGGGGAGCTGTTTTTT. This sequence joins TRBV29-1 and TRBJ2-2; D perhaps matches TRBD1 (5 bases). The CDR3 sequence is 15 residues long. The germline V gene encodes CDR1 SQVTM and CDR2 ANQGSEA. Trimming stripped 5 bases from V and 1 base from J, with 14 bases between.

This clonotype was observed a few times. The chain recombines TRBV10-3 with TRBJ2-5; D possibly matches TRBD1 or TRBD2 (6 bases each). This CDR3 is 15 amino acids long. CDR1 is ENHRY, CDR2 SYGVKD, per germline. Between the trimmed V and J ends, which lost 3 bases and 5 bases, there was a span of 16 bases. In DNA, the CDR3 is TGTGCCATCAGTGACCGAGGGGGGCCTGGGGAGACCCAGTACTTC. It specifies CAISDRGGPGETQYF.

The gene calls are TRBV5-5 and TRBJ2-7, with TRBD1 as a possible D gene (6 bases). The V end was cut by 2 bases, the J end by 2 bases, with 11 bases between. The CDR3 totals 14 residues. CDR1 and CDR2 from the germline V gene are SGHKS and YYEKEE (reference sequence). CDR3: CASSFRGYPYEQYF. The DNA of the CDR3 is TGTGCCAGCAGCTTTAGGGGGTACCCCTACGAGCAGTACTTC.

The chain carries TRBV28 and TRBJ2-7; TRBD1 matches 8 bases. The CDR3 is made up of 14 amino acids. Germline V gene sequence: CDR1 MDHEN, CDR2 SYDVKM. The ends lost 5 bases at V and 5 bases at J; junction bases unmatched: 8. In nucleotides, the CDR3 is TGTGCCAGCAGTGCTAGGACAGGGCCCAACGAGCAGTACGTC. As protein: CASSARTGPNEQYV.

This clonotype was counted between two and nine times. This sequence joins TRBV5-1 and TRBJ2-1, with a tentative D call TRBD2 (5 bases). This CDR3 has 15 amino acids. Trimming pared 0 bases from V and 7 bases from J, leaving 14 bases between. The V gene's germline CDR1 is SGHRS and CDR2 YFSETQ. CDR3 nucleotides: TGCGCCAGCAGCTTGGAAGGACTCCGGGGTAATGAGCAGTTCTTC. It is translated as CASSLEGLRGNEQFF.

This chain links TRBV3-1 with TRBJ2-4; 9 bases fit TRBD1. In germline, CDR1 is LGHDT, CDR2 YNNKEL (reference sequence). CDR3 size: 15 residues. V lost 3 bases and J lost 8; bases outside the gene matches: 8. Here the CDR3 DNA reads TGTGCCAGCAGCCATCGGGGACAGGGTCGGGACATTCAGTACTTC. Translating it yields CASSHRGQGRDIQYF.

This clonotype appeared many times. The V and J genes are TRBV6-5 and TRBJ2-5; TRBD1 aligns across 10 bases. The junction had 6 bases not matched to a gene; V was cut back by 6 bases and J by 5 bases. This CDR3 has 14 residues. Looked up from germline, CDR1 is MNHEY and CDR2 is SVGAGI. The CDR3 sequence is CASSPTGGDETQYF. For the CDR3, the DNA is TGTGCCAGCAGCCCGACAGGGGGCGATGAGACCCAGTACTTC.

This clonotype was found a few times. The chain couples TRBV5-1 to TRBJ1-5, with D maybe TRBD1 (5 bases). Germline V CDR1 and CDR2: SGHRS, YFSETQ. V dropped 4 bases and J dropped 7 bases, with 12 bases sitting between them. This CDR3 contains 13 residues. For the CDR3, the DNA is TGCGCCAGCAGCCCAACGACAGACCAGCCCCAGCATTTT. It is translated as CASSPTTDQPQHF.

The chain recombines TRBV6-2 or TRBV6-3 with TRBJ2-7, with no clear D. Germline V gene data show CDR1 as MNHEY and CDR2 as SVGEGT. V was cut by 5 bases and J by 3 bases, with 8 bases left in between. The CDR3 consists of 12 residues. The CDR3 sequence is CASSTVYYEQYV. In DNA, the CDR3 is TGTGCCAGCAGTACAGTATACTACGAGCAGTACGTC.

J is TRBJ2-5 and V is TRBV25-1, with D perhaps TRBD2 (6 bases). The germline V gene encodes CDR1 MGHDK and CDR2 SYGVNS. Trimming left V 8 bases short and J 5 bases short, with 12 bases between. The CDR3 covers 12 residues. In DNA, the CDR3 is TGTGCCAGCGAGGGCCGGGGGGAGACCCAGTACTTC. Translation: CASEGRGETQYF.

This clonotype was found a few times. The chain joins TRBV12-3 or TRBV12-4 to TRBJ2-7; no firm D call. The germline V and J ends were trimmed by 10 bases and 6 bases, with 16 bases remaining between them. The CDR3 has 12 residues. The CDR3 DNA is TGTGCCAAGAAACGGGTTTATTCCGAGCAGTACTTC. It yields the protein CAKKRVYSEQYF.

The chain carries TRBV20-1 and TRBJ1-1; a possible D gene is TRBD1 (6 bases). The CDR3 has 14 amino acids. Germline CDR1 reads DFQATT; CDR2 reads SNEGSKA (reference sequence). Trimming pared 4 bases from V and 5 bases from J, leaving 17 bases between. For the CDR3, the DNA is TGCAGTGCTACACAAAGGGGGAGTCATACTGAAGCTTTCTTT. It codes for CSATQRGSHTEAFF.

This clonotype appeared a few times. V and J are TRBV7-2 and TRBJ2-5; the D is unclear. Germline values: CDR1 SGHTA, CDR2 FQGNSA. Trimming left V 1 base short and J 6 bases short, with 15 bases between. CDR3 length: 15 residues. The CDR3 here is CASSLVSDLRQTQYF. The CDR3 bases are TGTGCCAGCAGCTTAGTTTCCGATTTGAGGCAGACCCAGTACTTC.

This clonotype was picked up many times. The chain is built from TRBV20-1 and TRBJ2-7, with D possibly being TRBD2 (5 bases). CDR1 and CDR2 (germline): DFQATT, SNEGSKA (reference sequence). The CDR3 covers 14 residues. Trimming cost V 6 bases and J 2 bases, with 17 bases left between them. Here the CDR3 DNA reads TGCAGTGCGATCTCGGCGGGCGTCCCCTACGAGCAGTACGTC. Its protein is CSAISAGVPYEQYV.

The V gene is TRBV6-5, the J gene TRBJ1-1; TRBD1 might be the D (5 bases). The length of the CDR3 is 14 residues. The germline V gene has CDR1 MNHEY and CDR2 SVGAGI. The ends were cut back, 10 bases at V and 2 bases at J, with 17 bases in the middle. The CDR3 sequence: CATLPWGPNTEAFF. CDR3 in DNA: TGTGCCACCCTCCCGTGGGGCCCTAACACTGAAGCTTTCTTT.

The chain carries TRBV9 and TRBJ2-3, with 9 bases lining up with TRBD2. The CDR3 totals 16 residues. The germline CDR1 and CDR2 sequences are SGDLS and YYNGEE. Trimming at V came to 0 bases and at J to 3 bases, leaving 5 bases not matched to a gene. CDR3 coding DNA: TGTGCCAGCAGCGTAGTTGGCGGGGGGGCTACAGATACGCAGTATTTT. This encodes CASSVVGGGATDTQYF.

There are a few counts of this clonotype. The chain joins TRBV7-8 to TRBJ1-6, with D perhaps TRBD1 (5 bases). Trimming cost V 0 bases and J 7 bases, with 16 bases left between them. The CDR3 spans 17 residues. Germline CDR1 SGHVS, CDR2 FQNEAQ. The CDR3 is CASSLATIGAANSPLHF. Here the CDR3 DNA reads TGTGCCAGCAGCTTAGCGACTATAGGGGCGGCGAATTCACCCCTCCACTTT.

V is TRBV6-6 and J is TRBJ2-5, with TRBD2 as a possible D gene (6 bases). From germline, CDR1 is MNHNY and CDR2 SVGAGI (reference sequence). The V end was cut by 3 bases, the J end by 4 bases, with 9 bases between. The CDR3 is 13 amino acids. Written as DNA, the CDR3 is TGTGCCAGCAGTTATGGCGGGGCAGAGACCCAGTACTTC. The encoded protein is CASSYGGAETQYF.

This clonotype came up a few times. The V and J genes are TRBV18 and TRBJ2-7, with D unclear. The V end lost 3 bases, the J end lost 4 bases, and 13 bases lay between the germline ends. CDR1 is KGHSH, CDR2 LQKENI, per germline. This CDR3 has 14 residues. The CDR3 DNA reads TGTGCCAGCTCACCGCCCCTTACCCTTTACGAGCAGTACTTC. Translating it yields CASSPPLTLYEQYF.

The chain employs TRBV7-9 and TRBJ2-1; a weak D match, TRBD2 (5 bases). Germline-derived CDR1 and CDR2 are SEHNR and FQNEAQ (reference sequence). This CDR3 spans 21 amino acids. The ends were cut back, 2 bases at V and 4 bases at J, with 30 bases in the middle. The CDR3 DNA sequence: TGTGCCAGCAGCTTAAGGACTCCCTTCCATTATCTTTCCCCATTATACAATGAGCAGTTCTTC. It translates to CASSLRTPFHYLSPLYNEQFF.

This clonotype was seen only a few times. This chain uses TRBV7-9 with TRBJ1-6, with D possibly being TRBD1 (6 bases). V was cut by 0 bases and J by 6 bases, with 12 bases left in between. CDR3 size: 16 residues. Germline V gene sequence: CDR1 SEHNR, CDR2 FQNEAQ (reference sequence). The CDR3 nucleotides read TGTGCCAGCAGCTTAGCGTCGGGGGCCCTTAATTCACCCCTCCACTTT. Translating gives CASSLASGALNSPLHF.

In DNA form, the CDR3 reads TGCAGTGCGCAAGGGGGGCCAGGAGATACGCAGTATTTT. As protein: CSAQGGPGDTQYF. The rearrangement joins TRBV20-1 to TRBJ2-3; D is possibly TRBD1 or TRBD2 (6 bases each). The V gene's germline CDR1 is DFQATT and CDR2 SNEGSKA (reference sequence). V lost 6 bases, J lost 5 bases, and 15 bases lay in between. The CDR3 contains 13 residues.

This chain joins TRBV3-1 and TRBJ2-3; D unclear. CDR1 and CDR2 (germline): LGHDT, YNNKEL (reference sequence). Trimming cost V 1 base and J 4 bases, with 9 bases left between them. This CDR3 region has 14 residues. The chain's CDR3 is CASSQGVMSDTQYF. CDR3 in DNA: TGTGCCAGCAGCCAAGGGGTAATGTCAGATACGCAGTATTTT.